The 15 T cell receptor beta chains in this list originate from one sample, sequenced in a study of beta chain features in type 1 diabetes. The sequenced template was cDNA made from the entire isolated RNA. Some clones are missing from TCRdb's copy, which holds only in-frame ones; the method was immunoSEQ multiplex PCR. The data show 300,000 to 350,000 clones, about 14% seen once. Sequencing was carried out using central memory CD4+ T cells from blood. The source of these receptors is a man aged 25-40 years in good health.

The CDR3 sequence: CASSPAAGREQYV. The CDR3, as DNA: TGTGCCAGCAGCCCCGCAGCCGGGAGGGAGCAGTACGTC. This chain connects TRBV7-3 to TRBJ2-7; 7 bases align to TRBD2. The CDR3 is 13 amino acids. Germline V gene lookup returns CDR1 SGHTA and CDR2 FQGTGA. Losses at the gene ends were 5 bases for V and 7 bases for J; bases not matched to a gene: 8.

This clone appeared a few times. V gene TRBV5-6 combines with J gene TRBJ2-5; 9 nucleotides align to TRBD2. CDR3 length: 17 residues. Losses at the gene ends were 0 bases for V and 5 bases for J; bases not matched to a gene: 11. Germline CDR1 SGHDT, CDR2 YYEEEE. CDR3 amino acids: CASSLEASGTFGETQYF. In DNA form, the CDR3 reads TGTGCCAGCAGCTTGGAGGCTAGCGGGACGTTCGGGGAGACCCAGTACTTC.

This clone was seen a handful of times. The V and J genes are TRBV7-2 and TRBJ1-6; TRBD1 matches at 7 bases. Germline V CDR1 and CDR2: SGHTA, FQGNSA. J lost 5 bases, V lost 5 bases, and 3 bases had no gene match. The CDR3 has 14 amino acids. This chain's CDR3 is CASSPQGNNSPLHF. The DNA for the CDR3 is TGTGCCAGCAGCCCACAGGGGAATAATTCACCCCTCCACTTT.

The J gene is TRBJ2-3, the V gene TRBV21-1; the DNA was not compared with TRBD2, the D call given in the table. TRBV21-1 is listed as a pseudogene. The CDR3 covers 15 residues. The CDR3 DNA is TGTGCCAGCAGCAGTGTAGCGACTAGCACAGATACGCAGTATTTT. As protein: CASSSVATSTDTQYF.

There are a few counts of this clone. This chain's CDR3 is CASSLTGTGGAQYF. The DNA for the CDR3 is TGTGCCAGCAGCCTCACCGGGACAGGGGGTGCCCAGTACTTC. The chain carries TRBV7-9 and TRBJ2-5; TRBD1 agrees at 11 bases. The germline V gene has CDR1 SEHNR and CDR2 FQNEAQ (reference sequence). V lost 5 bases, J lost 9 bases, and 8 bases stayed unmatched. This CDR3 is 14 amino acids long.

The rearrangement uses TRBV30 and TRBJ1-2; 9 bases match TRBD1. From germline, CDR1 is GTSNPN and CDR2 SVGIG (reference sequence). This CDR3 is built from 16 residues. V gave up 1 base and J gave up 1 base; unmatched junction bases: 7. CDR3 in amino acids: CAWSASTGGNNYGYTF. The CDR3 DNA sequence: TGTGCCTGGAGTGCATCCACAGGGGGCAATAACTATGGCTACACCTTC.

In its sample, this clone was seen a few times. This chain connects TRBV5-4 to TRBJ1-1; maybe TRBD1 (5 bases). V was trimmed by 2 bases and J by 2 bases, leaving 16 bases between them. The CDR3 is made up of 16 amino acids. The V gene's germline CDR1 is SGHNT and CDR2 YYREEE (reference sequence). This CDR3 is CASSFDPGRRNTEAFF. CDR3 DNA sequence: TGTGCCAGCAGCTTCGACCCGGGACGGAGAAACACTGAAGCTTTCTTT.

CDR3 loop: CASSLASGNEQFF. For the CDR3, the DNA is TGTGCCAGCAGCCTAGCTTCTGGCAATGAGCAGTTCTTC. The chain carries TRBV6-6 and TRBJ2-1; D is possibly TRBD2 (5 bases). The germline V and J ends were trimmed by 6 bases and 6 bases, with 12 bases remaining between them. Germline lookup yields CDR1 MNHNY and CDR2 SVGAGI (reference sequence). The CDR3 length is 13 residues.

The rearrangement joins TRBV11-3 to TRBJ2-5, with D perhaps matching TRBD1 or TRBD2 (6 bases each). The V gene's germline CDR1 is SGHNT and CDR2 YENEEA. This CDR3 has 16 residues. V shed 6 bases and J shed 5 bases, with 22 bases lying between them. CDR3 sequence (DNA): TGTGCCAGCAGTCCCCGGGGGCAGGGGATCGGTGAGACCCAGTACTTC. Amino acids: CASSPRGQGIGETQYF.

This clone was counted between two and nine times. This CDR3 is also generated by other DNA sequences in the sample. In DNA form, the CDR3 reads TGTGCCAGCAGCCAGGATCCTAACTATGGCTACACCTTC. It yields the protein CASSQDPNYGYTF. The gene calls are TRBV5-4 and TRBJ1-2; D unresolved. This CDR3 spans 13 amino acids. Germline V lookup: CDR1 SGHNT, CDR2 YYREEE (reference sequence). V was pared by 4 bases and J by 0 bases, with 7 bases between.

The table lists this clone with a few counts. The chain couples TRBV7-2 to TRBJ1-3; no clear D. Deletions cut 0 bases from V and 3 bases from J, with 6 bases between. Germline V lookup: CDR1 SGHTA, CDR2 FQGNSA. The CDR3 spans 14 residues. The CDR3 region has the DNA TGTGCCAGCAGCTTAGCCCCTGGTGGAAACACCATATATTTT. It yields the protein CASSLAPGGNTIYF.

This clone was seen many times. The chain joins TRBV6-1 to TRBJ2-5; D unresolved. V was shortened by 6 bases and J by 4 bases, with 6 bases between the two germline ends. The CDR3 runs 11 residues. Germline V gives CDR1 MNHNS, CDR2 SASEGT. In DNA form, the CDR3 reads TGTGCCAGCAGCCCCCCAGAGACCCAGTACTTC. It yields the protein CASSPPETQYF.

This clone has a handful of counts. The chain has TRBV11-3 and TRBJ2-3; D is uncertain. The germline V gene encodes CDR1 SGHNT and CDR2 YENEEA. Trimming cost V 5 bases and J 6 bases, with 15 bases left between them. CDR3 length equals 14 residues. CDR3 nucleotides: TGTGCCAGCAGCGGGGTGGCTGAGTCGGATACGCAGTATTTT. It translates to CASSGVAESDTQYF.

This clone has a handful of counts. The chain combines TRBV6-1 with TRBJ2-3, with D unclear. Germline V CDR1 and CDR2: MNHNS, SASEGT. Trimming took 5 bases from V and 6 from J, leaving 12 bases between them. The CDR3 is made up of 13 amino acids. The CDR3 is CASSYHLGDTQYF. DNA of the CDR3: TGTGCCAGCAGTTATCATCTAGGTGATACGCAGTATTTT.

There are a few counts of this clone. The chain carries TRBV7-2 and TRBJ1-1; no clear D. The CDR3 covers 13 residues. The V end was cut by 10 bases, the J end by 4 bases, with 16 bases between. The germline CDR1 and CDR2 sequences are SGHTA and FQGNSA. CDR3 sequence reads: CATEWGLGTEAFF. The DNA of the CDR3 is TGTGCCACCGAGTGGGGTTTGGGCACTGAAGCTTTCTTT. Complete variable domain (other parts from reference TRBV7-2 and TRBJ1-1): GAGVSQSPSNKVTEKGKDVELRCDPISGHTALYWYRQSLGQGLEFLIYFQGNSAPDKSGLPSDRFSAERTGGSVSTLTIQRTQQEDSAVYLCATEWGLGTEAFFGQGTRLTVV.